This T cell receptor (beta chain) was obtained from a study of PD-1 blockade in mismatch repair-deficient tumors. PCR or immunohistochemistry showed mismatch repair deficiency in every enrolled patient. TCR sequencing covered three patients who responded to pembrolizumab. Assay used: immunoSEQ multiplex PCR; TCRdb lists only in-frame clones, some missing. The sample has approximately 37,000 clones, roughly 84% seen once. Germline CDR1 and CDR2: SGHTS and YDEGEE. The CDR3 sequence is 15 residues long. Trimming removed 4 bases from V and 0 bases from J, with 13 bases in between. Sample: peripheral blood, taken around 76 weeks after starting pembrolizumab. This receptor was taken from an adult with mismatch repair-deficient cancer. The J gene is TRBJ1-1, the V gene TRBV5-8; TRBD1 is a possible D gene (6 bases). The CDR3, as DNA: TGTGCCAGCAGCGAACCGGGGGGGCTGAACACTGAAGCTTTCTTT. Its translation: CASSEPGGLNTEAFF.